The 30 T cell receptor beta chains below were found in one sample sequenced in a study of blood T cells in healthy people across ages. A J-beta primer mix and a sample-barcoded 5' primer were used in a second PCR of roughly 6 to 12 cycles. TCRdb reprocessed the 5' RACE reads via MiXCR and lists one record per CDR3 protein. Of approximately 1.5 million distinct CDR3 sequences in the sample, about 45% are singletons; the top ten hold about 4%. The sequenced material came from blood. These receptors all stem from a woman aged 18-35 years in good health.

This clonotype is a singleton in its sample. The chain couples TRBV6-5 to TRBJ1-2; no clear D gene. Trimming removed 6 bases from V and 8 bases from J, with 19 bases in between. The CDR3 has 14 residues. The germline CDR1 and CDR2 sequences are MNHEY and SVGAGI. CDR3: CASSNRQSPRGYTF. CDR3 in DNA: TGTGCCAGCAGCAATCGCCAGAGCCCTAGGGGCTACACCTTC.

This clonotype came up a few times. The chain employs TRBV7-9 and TRBJ2-3; 7 nucleotides agree with TRBD1. Trimming cost V 0 bases and J 0 bases; bases outside gene matches: 6. Germline-derived CDR1 and CDR2 are SEHNR and FQNEAQ (reference sequence). This CDR3 region has 17 residues. In DNA, the CDR3 is TGTGCCAGCAGCTTAGCGCTCATGACAGGGAGCACAGATACGCAGTATTTT. This gives the protein CASSLALMTGSTDTQYF. Supplemented by reference TRBV7-9 and TRBJ2-3, the full variable domain reads DTGVSQNPRHKITKRGQNVTFRCDPISEHNRLYWYRQTLGQGPEFLTYFQNEAQLEKSRLLSDRFSAERPKGSFSTLEIQRTEQGDSAMYLCASSLALMTGSTDTQYFGPGTRLTVL.

This clonotype was picked up a small number of times. This chain uses TRBV18 with TRBJ2-1; maybe TRBD1 (6 bases). With 0 bases removed from V and 4 bases from J, the gap between germline ends came to 13 bases. Germline V gives CDR1 KGHSH, CDR2 LQKENI. This CDR3 contains 16 residues. CDR3: CASSPPLRGKYNEQFF. CDR3 bases: TGTGCCAGCTCACCACCCCTTAGGGGGAAATACAATGAGCAGTTCTTC.

This clonotype was recorded a few times. The chain is built from TRBV27 and TRBJ2-1; weak D call: TRBD1 (6 bases). The CDR3 length is 15 residues. V was clipped by 4 bases and J by 2 bases, with 12 bases between them. CDR1 MNHEY and CDR2 SMNVEV come from the germline V gene (reference sequence). This CDR3 is CASSYSGAPYNEQFF. DNA for the CDR3: TGTGCCAGCAGTTACTCAGGGGCCCCCTACAATGAGCAGTTCTTC.

V and J are TRBV7-9 and TRBJ2-4; 12 bases map to TRBD1. J gave up 3 bases and V 6 bases, and 9 bases lay outside the gene matches. This CDR3 has 17 amino acids. From germline, CDR1 is SEHNR and CDR2 FQNEAQ (reference sequence). The CDR3: CASSHGGQGAFKNIQYF. The CDR3 coding sequence is TGTGCCAGCAGTCACGGGGGACAGGGGGCTTTCAAAAACATTCAGTACTTC. Full variable domain (outside the CDR3, taken from reference TRBV7-9 and TRBJ2-4): DTGVSQNPRHKITKRGQNVTFRCDPISEHNRLYWYRQTLGQGPEFLTYFQNEAQLEKSRLLSDRFSAERPKGSFSTLEIQRTEQGDSAMYLCASSHGGQGAFKNIQYFGAGTRLSVL.

This chain links TRBV7-2 with TRBJ2-1; 10 bases are shared with TRBD2. Germline loops: CDR1 SGHTA, CDR2 FQGNSA. The CDR3 loop spans 15 amino acids. The V and J ends lost 6 bases and 10 bases, in that order; junction bases with no gene match: 12. CDR3 in DNA: TGTGCCAGCAGACCTAGCGGGGGCTCAAGGGGCGAGCAGTTCTTC. It codes for CASRPSGGSRGEQFF. Looking up the rest from reference TRBV7-2 and TRBJ2-1 gives the full variable domain: GAGVSQSPSNKVTEKGKDVELRCDPISGHTALYWYRQSLGQGLEFLIYFQGNSAPDKSGLPSDRFSAERTGGSVSTLTIQRTQQEDSAVYLCASRPSGGSRGEQFFGPGTRLTVL.

There are many counts of this clonotype. The chain couples TRBV5-1 to TRBJ2-1; TRBD1 might be the D (6 bases). CDR1 SGHRS and CDR2 YFSETQ come from the germline V gene. Deletions cut 3 bases from V and 8 bases from J, with 9 bases between. The CDR3 covers 12 residues. DNA of the CDR3: TGCGCCAGCAGCTCCAGGGGTGATGAGCAGTTCTTC. This codes for CASSSRGDEQFF. Full variable domain (remainder filled in from reference TRBV5-1 and TRBJ2-1): KAGVTQTPRYLIKTRGQQVTLSCSPISGHRSVSWYQQTPGQGLQFLFEYFSETQRNKGNFPGRFSGRQFSNSRSEMNVSTLELGDSALYLCASSSRGDEQFFGPGTRLTVL.

This clonotype has ten or more counts. The V gene is TRBV12-3 or TRBV12-4, the J gene TRBJ2-1; 9 bases match TRBD2. The CDR3 has 15 residues. The trim removed 5 bases at V and 4 bases at J, leaving 6 bases unmatched. CDR3 protein: CASSKSGRSYNEQFF. The CDR3 DNA sequence: TGTGCCAGCAGTAAAAGCGGGAGGTCTTACAATGAGCAGTTCTTC.

This chain uses TRBV4-3 with TRBJ2-6; no clear D. Per germline, CDR1 LGHNA and CDR2 YSLEER. The CDR3 totals 19 residues. V gave up 0 bases and J gave up 5 bases, with 20 bases separating them. The CDR3 here is CASSQDLVFSVERANVLTF. The CDR3, as DNA: TGCGCCAGCAGCCAAGATCTTGTCTTTTCCGTAGAGAGGGCCAACGTCCTGACTTTC.

The J gene is TRBJ2-1, the V gene TRBV3-1; the D gene is possibly TRBD1 (6 bases). The CDR3 runs 14 residues. Looked up from germline, CDR1 is LGHDT and CDR2 is YNNKEL (reference sequence). With 0 bases removed from V and 6 bases from J, the gap between germline ends came to 9 bases. The CDR3 region has the DNA TGTGCCAGCAGCCAAGACTACAGGGCCAATGAGCAGTTCTTC. It is translated as CASSQDYRANEQFF.

This clonotype was counted only a few times. CDR3 DNA sequence: TGTGCCAGCAGCTTCTCTAGGACAGGGTCCTACGAGCAGTACTTC. Its protein product is CASSFSRTGSYEQYF. The chain carries TRBV7-9 and TRBJ2-7, with 8 bases fitting TRBD1. The CDR3 extends over 15 amino acids. J lost 1 base, V lost 3 bases, and 5 bases had no gene match. Germline V gene lookup returns CDR1 SEHNR and CDR2 FQNEAQ (reference sequence).

DNA for the CDR3: TGTGCCAGCTCACAGGACAGTCGGATCTCTGGAAACACCATATATTTT. It codes for CASSQDSRISGNTIYF. This chain uses TRBV18 with TRBJ1-3, with D tentatively TRBD1 (6 bases). V was shortened by 4 bases and J by 0 bases, with 13 bases between the two germline ends. Germline loops: CDR1 KGHSH, CDR2 LQKENI. This CDR3 region has 16 residues.

The V gene is TRBV4-3, the J gene TRBJ2-1; D is ambiguous. The CDR3 loop spans 14 amino acids. The V gene's germline CDR1 is LGHNA and CDR2 YSLEER. V was trimmed by 0 bases and J by 5 bases, leaving 8 bases between them. CDR3 residues: CASSQDYQHNEQFF. In DNA, the CDR3 is TGCGCCAGCAGCCAAGATTACCAGCACAATGAGCAGTTCTTC.

V is TRBV12-3 or TRBV12-4 and J is TRBJ1-1; D might be TRBD1 (5 bases). V lost 5 bases and J lost 0, with 10 bases in between. The CDR3 runs 14 residues. The CDR3 spells CASSVAQVNTEAFF. Here the CDR3 DNA reads TGTGCCAGCAGTGTCGCACAGGTGAACACTGAAGCTTTCTTT.

There are a few counts of this clonotype. The chain links TRBV7-2 to TRBJ2-1; the match to TRBD1 covers 11 bases. The CDR3 is 17 amino acids. J gave up 4 bases and V 1 base, and 6 bases lay outside the gene matches. Germline V gene data show CDR1 as SGHTA and CDR2 as FQGNSA. In DNA, the CDR3 is TGTGCCAGCAGCTTAGGCGGGTGGGACAGGGGGTACAATGAGCAGTTCTTC. This codes for CASSLGGWDRGYNEQFF.

This clonotype was seen a handful of times. The rearrangement links TRBV6-5 to TRBJ2-1; a weak D match, TRBD2 (6 bases). Germline values: CDR1 MNHEY, CDR2 SVGAGI. CDR3 length equals 16 residues. V was shortened by 0 bases and J by 0 bases, with 9 bases between the two germline ends. This CDR3 is CASSYSPAGSYNEQFF. DNA of the CDR3: TGTGCCAGCAGTTACTCGCCAGCGGGCTCCTACAATGAGCAGTTCTTC.

This clonotype was observed a few times. This chain connects TRBV21-1 to TRBJ2-1; no DNA check was done on the table's D call, TRBD2. TRBV21-1 is a documented pseudogene. There are 15 residues in the CDR3. CDR3 region: CASSKADYQSNEQFF. The CDR3 DNA reads TGTGCCAGCAGCAAAGCGGACTACCAATCGAATGAGCAGTTCTTC.

Regarding this clonotype: Since a much larger clone is just one base distant, this may be a read error. The chain combines TRBV29-1 with TRBJ2-7; D gene ambiguous. With 4 bases removed from V and 5 bases from J, the gap between germline ends came to 9 bases. The CDR3 length is 11 residues. Germline lookup yields CDR1 SQVTM and CDR2 ANQGSEA. The CDR3 here is CSVVASDEQYF. The CDR3 bases are TGCAGCGTTGTCGCGTCCGACGAGCAGTACTTC.

This clonotype was seen only a few times. The chain employs TRBV7-9 and TRBJ1-2; maybe TRBD1 (5 bases). The V gene's germline CDR1 is SEHNR and CDR2 FQNEAQ (reference sequence). V lost 6 bases and J lost 5, with 13 bases in between. There are 13 residues in the CDR3. The CDR3: CASRPGHGYGYTF. Written as DNA, the CDR3 is TGTGCCAGCAGGCCAGGACATGGGTATGGCTACACCTTC.

Turning to this clonotype: A read error may produce the germline difference seen at one junction end. The rearrangement links TRBV29-1 to TRBJ1-2, with D possibly matching TRBD1 (5 bases). In germline, CDR1 is SQVTM, CDR2 ANQGSEA. The CDR3 consists of 13 residues. The CDR3 loop reads CSVKDSANYGYTF. Here the CDR3 DNA reads TGCAGCGTTAAAGACAGCGCTAACTATGGCTACACCTTC.

The V and J genes are TRBV6-6 and TRBJ2-1, with TRBD1 identical over 8 bases. Trimming removed 2 bases from V and 1 base from J; junction bases left unmatched: 7. Germline V CDR1 and CDR2: MNHNY, SVGAGI (reference sequence). The CDR3 extends over 17 amino acids. This chain's CDR3 is CASSYPRTGTSYNEQFF. The CDR3 DNA sequence: TGTGCCAGCAGTTACCCGCGGACAGGGACGTCCTACAATGAGCAGTTCTTC.

Concerning this clonotype: One junction end disagrees with the germline gene, perhaps due to a read error. CDR3 protein: CASSRKPGTEKTNQPQHF. DNA for the CDR3: TGCGCCAGCAGCCGGAAACCAGGGACAGAAAAGACCAATCAGCCCCAGCATTTT. The V call is TRBV7-8, the J call TRBJ1-5, with TRBD1 matching 7 bases. The CDR3 has 18 amino acids. In germline, CDR1 is SGHVS, CDR2 FQNEAQ.

The CDR3 coding sequence is TGTGCTAGTGGTTTGGACCCGGGCATGGGTTATCGGGACACTGAAGCTTTCTTT. This translates into CASGLDPGMGYRDTEAFF. The chain has TRBV12-5 and TRBJ1-1, with D unclear. CDR3 length: 18 residues. The germline V and J ends were trimmed by 1 base and 3 bases, with 21 bases remaining between them. Germline V gene lookup returns CDR1 LGHNT and CDR2 FRNRAP.

The J gene is TRBJ2-5, the V gene TRBV20-1; the match to TRBD2 covers 7 bases. The germline gives CDR1 DFQATT, CDR2 SNEGSKA (reference sequence). The V and J ends lost 6 bases and 1 base, in that order; junction bases with no gene match: 2. The CDR3 loop spans 12 amino acids. The DNA of the CDR3 is TGCAGTGCAAGACTAGCCCAAGAGACCCAGTACTTC. It is translated as CSARLAQETQYF.

V usage is TRBV4-3 and J usage is TRBJ1-6, with D unclear. The CDR3 spans 14 residues. Trimming pared 0 bases from V and 6 bases from J, leaving 6 bases between. The germline V gene has CDR1 LGHNA and CDR2 YSLEER. The CDR3 spells CASSQEPLNSPLHF. CDR3 in DNA: TGCGCCAGCAGCCAAGAACCGCTTAATTCACCCCTCCACTTT.

The chain links TRBV6-1 to TRBJ2-4; D tentatively reads TRBD1 or TRBD2 (5 bases each). CDR3 size: 13 residues. Trimming cost V 2 bases and J 15 bases, with 17 bases left between them. Germline CDR1 is MNHNS and CDR2 is SASEGT. As DNA, the CDR3 is TGTGCCAGCAGTGAACTGCGAATCGGGGCCCCGTACTTC. Residues: CASSELRIGAPYF.

This clonotype has just one count. V gene TRBV7-9 combines with J gene TRBJ2-5, with 9 bases identical to TRBD1. After removal of 4 bases from V and 3 bases from J, the junction contained 6 bases not matched to a gene. Germline CDR1 is SEHNR and CDR2 is FQNEAQ (reference sequence). The length of the CDR3 is 15 residues. The CDR3 nucleotides are TGTGCCAGCAGCTCCTCCGGGGACAGGGAAGAGACCCAGTACTTC. Translation: CASSSSGDREETQYF.

The rearrangement uses TRBV12-3 or TRBV12-4 and TRBJ2-3; 9 bases fit TRBD2. V lost 3 bases to trimming and J lost 3 bases; unmatched junction nucleotides: 7. This CDR3 has 16 amino acids. The CDR3 nucleotides are TGTGCCAGCAGTTTTCGGCGGGAGGGCCTAACAGATACGCAGTATTTT. Translated, it gives CASSFRREGLTDTQYF.

The rearrangement uses TRBV16 and TRBJ1-1; maybe TRBD1 (6 bases). CDR1 and CDR2 (germline): KGHSY, FQNENV. Trimming removed 0 bases from V and 0 bases from J, with 11 bases in between. The CDR3 length is 16 residues. The CDR3 spells CASSQSTGIMNTEAFF. The CDR3 coding sequence is TGTGCCAGCAGCCAATCCACAGGGATCATGAACACTGAAGCTTTCTTT.

The chain has TRBV20-1 and TRBJ2-1, with D perhaps TRBD2 (6 bases). Between the trimmed V and J ends, which lost 4 bases and 3 bases, there was a span of 10 bases. The CDR3 sequence is 13 residues long. In germline, CDR1 is DFQATT, CDR2 SNEGSKA (reference sequence). In DNA, the CDR3 is TGCAGTGCTACCCTTAGCGGCTACAATGAGCAGTTCTTC. The encoded protein is CSATLSGYNEQFF.